This T cell receptor (beta chain) emerged from a study of blood T cell repertoires in COVID-19. Study background: There were acute and convalescent COVID-19 samples, and they came from the United States, Italy and Spain. From T cells, B-cell-depleted T cells, or PBMCs came the material, which was cDNA or gDNA.

V was cut by 6 bases and J by 2 bases, with 8 bases left in between. This CDR3 has 12 residues. The germline V gene encodes CDR1 SGHKS and CDR2 YYEKEE (reference sequence). Some clones are missing from TCRdb's copy, which holds only in-frame ones; the method was immunoSEQ multiplex PCR. The table has roughly 260,000 clones, approximately 82% seen once; the top ten hold around 3.2%. V gene TRBV5-5 combines with J gene TRBJ1-1; D is ambiguous. The specimen sequenced was peripheral blood. This receptor was obtained from a woman younger than 30 with acute or convalescent COVID-19. The CDR3 region is CASNHRNTEAFF. The CDR3, as DNA: TGTGCCAGCAACCACAGAAACACTGAAGCTTTCTTT.